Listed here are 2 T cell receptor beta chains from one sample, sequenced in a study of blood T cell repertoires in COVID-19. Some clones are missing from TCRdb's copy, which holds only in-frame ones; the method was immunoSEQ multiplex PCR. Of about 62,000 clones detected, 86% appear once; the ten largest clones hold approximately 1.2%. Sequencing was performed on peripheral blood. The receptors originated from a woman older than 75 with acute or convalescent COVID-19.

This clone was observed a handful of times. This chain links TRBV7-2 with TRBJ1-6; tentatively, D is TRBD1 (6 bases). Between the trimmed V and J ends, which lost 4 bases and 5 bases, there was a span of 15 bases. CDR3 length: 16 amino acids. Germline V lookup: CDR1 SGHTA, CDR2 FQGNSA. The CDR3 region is CASSSIGQPNNSPLHF. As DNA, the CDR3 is TGTGCCAGCAGCTCGATCGGACAGCCAAATAATTCACCCCTCCACTTT.

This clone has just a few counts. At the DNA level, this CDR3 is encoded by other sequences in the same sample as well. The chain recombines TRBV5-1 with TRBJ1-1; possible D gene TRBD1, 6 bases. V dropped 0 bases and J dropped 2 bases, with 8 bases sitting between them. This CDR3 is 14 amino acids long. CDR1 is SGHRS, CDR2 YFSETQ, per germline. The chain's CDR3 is CASSLGTANTEAFF. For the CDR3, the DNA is TGCGCCAGCAGCTTGGGGACAGCAAACACTGAAGCTTTCTTT.